This passage covers 9 T cell receptor beta chains from one sample sequenced in a study of blood T cell repertoires in COVID-19. Clones were read by immunoSEQ multiplex PCR, and TCRdb kept only the in-frame ones, dropping some. In the table there are 260,000 or so clones, over 75% of which are singletons. The sample consisted of PBMCs or T cells enriched from blood (not recorded which). The receptors stem from a man between 18 and 35 years old who had recovered from COVID-19.

This clone was found a few times. This chain joins TRBV6-4 and TRBJ2-3; TRBD2 matches at 11 bases. The length of the CDR3 is 16 residues. Germline V gene data show CDR1 as MRHNA and CDR2 as SNTAGT. V lost 0 bases, J lost 1 base, and 0 bases stayed unmatched. The CDR3 bases are TGTGCCAGCAGTGACTCGACTAGCGGGGGCACAGATACGCAGTATTTT. This sequence encodes CASSDSTSGGTDTQYF.

This chain uses TRBV28 with TRBJ2-3; TRBD2 matches at 13 bases. CDR1 is MDHEN, CDR2 SYDVKM, per germline. CDR3 length equals 17 residues. V shed 6 bases, J shed 3 bases, and the junction held 9 bases outside the gene matches. CDR3: CASRGLAGARWTDTQYF. DNA for the CDR3: TGTGCCAGCAGAGGACTAGCGGGGGCAAGATGGACAGATACGCAGTATTTT.

This chain uses TRBV19 with TRBJ2-1; 9 nucleotides match TRBD2. Germline V gene sequence: CDR1 LNHDA, CDR2 SQIVND (reference sequence). J gave up 7 bases and V 6 bases, and 4 bases lay outside the gene matches. CDR3 length: 13 amino acids. For the CDR3, the DNA is TGTGCCAGTAGGTATCTAGCGGGAAATGAGCAGTTCTTC. This codes for CASRYLAGNEQFF.

The chain recombines TRBV2 with TRBJ1-1, with 8 bases that match TRBD1. Looked up from germline, CDR1 is SNHLY and CDR2 is FYNNEI. The junction had 4 bases not matched to a gene; V was cut back by 10 bases and J by 3 bases. The CDR3 has 12 amino acids. The DNA for the CDR3 is TGTGCCACCACGGACAGGGACACTGAAGCTTTCTTT. It is translated as CATTDRDTEAFF.

The J gene is TRBJ1-2, the V gene TRBV3-1 (or the pseudogene TRBV3-2), with TRBD1 matching over 7 bases. In germline, CDR1 is LGHDT, CDR2 YNNKEL (reference sequence). The CDR3 spans 15 residues. Trimming removed 4 bases from V and 6 bases from J; junction bases left unmatched: 11. As DNA, the CDR3 is TGTGCCAGCAGCCCAACTGGAGCAGGGGGAGATGGCTACACCTTC. Translating gives CASSPTGAGGDGYTF.

The chain employs TRBV5-1 and TRBJ2-5; D perhaps matches TRBD2 (5 bases). This CDR3 has 14 amino acids. The V end lost 1 base, the J end lost 0 bases, and 7 bases lay between the germline ends. CDR1 and CDR2 (germline): SGHRS, YFSETQ. CDR3 amino acids: CASSLRGYQETQYF. The CDR3 region has the DNA TGCGCCAGCAGCTTGCGAGGGTACCAAGAGACCCAGTACTTC.

This clone has a count of ten or more. The chain links TRBV7-9 to TRBJ2-7; D is ambiguous. V lost 5 bases, J lost 0 bases, and 8 bases lay in between. The CDR3 is made up of 13 amino acids. Germline CDR1 reads SEHNR; CDR2 reads FQNEAQ (reference sequence). CDR3 coding DNA: TGTGCCAGCAGCCCAACGAGCTCCTACGAGCAGTACTTC. Its translation is CASSPTSSYEQYF. The full variable domain, completed using reference TRBV7-9 and TRBJ2-7, is DTGVSQNPRHKITKRGQNVTFRCDPISEHNRLYWYRQTLGQGPEFLTYFQNEAQLEKSRLLSDRFSAERPKGSFSTLEIQRTEQGDSAMYLCASSPTSSYEQYFGPGTRLTVT.

The chain is built from TRBV6-5 and TRBJ1-6; TRBD1 might be the D (6 bases). From germline, CDR1 is MNHEY and CDR2 SVGAGI. V was cut by 5 bases and J by 9 bases, with 14 bases left in between. CDR3 length: 14 amino acids. CDR3 DNA: TGTGCCAGCAGTACAGGGCGATTGGGTTCACCCCTCCACTTT. As protein: CASSTGRLGSPLHF.

The CDR3 sequence: CASSPYRKNSPLHF. The CDR3 bases are TGTGCCAGCAGCCCTTACAGGAAGAATTCACCCCTCCACTTT. This chain uses TRBV5-6 with TRBJ1-6; the D gene is possibly TRBD1 (5 bases). Germline CDR1 SGHDT, CDR2 YYEEEE. V lost 4 bases and J lost 7, with 12 bases in between. The CDR3 is made up of 14 amino acids.